The sample holds a few counts of the clone carrying this T cell receptor beta chain. Trimming stripped 5 bases from V and 6 bases from J, with 20 bases between. The CDR3 totals 16 residues. Germline V CDR1 and CDR2: MDHEN, SYDVKM. As handled by the study authors: A papillary thyroid cancer distant-metastasis classifier was built from CDR3 differences across clinicopathological groups. TCRdb re-called clones via MiXCR from the PCR reads. TCRdb, rather than the study authors, made the V and J calls. The sample contains 15,000 to 20,000 clones, 20% to 30% of which appear only once. Patients underwent thyroid surgery, and none had received any treatment before it. This record comes from a study of metastatic and nonmetastatic thyroid tumors.

V and J are TRBV28 and TRBJ1-5, with unresolved D. The material sequenced was adjacent normal tissue. The clonotype was recovered from a female donor with papillary thyroid cancer or a benign thyroid nodule (not recorded which). Some clones in this sample may be carry-over from other donors' samples. The CDR3 reads CASSATRLVGSQPQHF. DNA of the CDR3: TGTGCCAGCAGTGCCACCCGTCTGGTTGGGAGTCAGCCCCAGCATTTT.